The rows below give T cell receptor beta chains drawn from one sample of a study of T cell responses to AZD1222 COVID-19 vaccine. Sequencing used immunoSEQ multiplex PCR; TCRdb keeps in-frame clones, though not all of them. The data show approximately 6,100 clones, around 87% seen once. The specimen was peripheral blood, collected 28 days after the second AZD1222 dose. Receptor source: an adult who received the AZD1222 COVID-19 vaccine. The CDR3 runs from the conserved cysteine through the conserved F or W. A D gene is named only where the DNA matches it firmly. Clone size is shown for a subset of rows, as once, few, many or a class of expanded clone.

TRBV28	TRBJ1-4	NA	NA	TGTGCCAGCAGCCGGGGGGACACGTCTAATGAAAAACTGTTTTTT	CASSRGDTSNEKLFF
TRBV5-5	TRBJ1-1	NA	TRBD1	TGTGCCAGCAGTTCGACAGGGGGGATTGGAGCTTTCTTT	CASSSTGGIGAFF
TRBV6-5	TRBJ1-2	NA	NA	TGTGCCAGCAGTTCGACAGGATCCATCTATGGCTACACCTTC	CASSSTGSIYGYTF
TRBV28	TRBJ2-7	NA	TRBD1	TGTGCCAGCAGTACTACAGGGGGATACGAGCAGTACTTC	CASSTTGGYEQYF
TRBV19	TRBJ2-5	NA	NA	TGTGCCAGTAGGGCGGACTATGCCGAGACCCAGTACTTC	CASRADYAETQYF
TRBV4-1	TRBJ2-3	NA	TRBD1	TGCGCCAGCAGCCAGGACCAGACAGGGGGGTTAGCAGATACGCAGTATTTT	CASSQDQTGGLADTQYF
TRBV11-2	TRBJ2-2	NA	NA	TGTGCCAGCAGCTTTTCCCAGTCCGGGGAGCTGTTTTTT	CASSFSQSGELFF
TRBV12-3/TRBV12-4	TRBJ1-1	few	NA	TGTGCCAGCAGTCCAACGGAGAACACTGAAGCTTTCTTT	CASSPTENTEAFF
TRBV2	TRBJ1-5	NA	TRBD1	TGTGCCAGCCAGCGGGACAGTGATCAGCCCCAGCATTTT	CASQRDSDQPQHF
TRBV30	TRBJ1-5	NA	TRBD1	TGTGCCTGGAGTTGGCCGGGACAGGGGGCAAATCAGCCCCAGCATTTT	CAWSWPGQGANQPQHF
TRBV9	TRBJ2-3	once	NA	TGTGCCAGCAGCGCCCCGGGCCTATGGAGCACAGATACGCAGTATTTT	CASSAPGLWSTDTQYF
TRBV28	TRBJ1-5	NA	TRBD1	TGTGCCAGCAGTACCCCCGGGACAGGGGCAGGGCAGCCCCAGCATTTT	CASSTPGTGAGQPQHF
TRBV19	TRBJ1-1	few	NA	TGTGCCCCCGAGCCCAGGGGCAGAACTGAAGCTTTCTTT	CAPEPRGRTEAFF
TRBV28	TRBJ2-7	NA	NA	TGTGCCAGCAGTTCTGGAGGGTACTACGAGCAGTACTTC	CASSSGGYYEQYF
TRBV11-1	TRBJ1-1	NA	TRBD1	TGTGCCAGCAGCACAGGGGTTACTGAAGCTTTCTTT	CASSTGVTEAFF